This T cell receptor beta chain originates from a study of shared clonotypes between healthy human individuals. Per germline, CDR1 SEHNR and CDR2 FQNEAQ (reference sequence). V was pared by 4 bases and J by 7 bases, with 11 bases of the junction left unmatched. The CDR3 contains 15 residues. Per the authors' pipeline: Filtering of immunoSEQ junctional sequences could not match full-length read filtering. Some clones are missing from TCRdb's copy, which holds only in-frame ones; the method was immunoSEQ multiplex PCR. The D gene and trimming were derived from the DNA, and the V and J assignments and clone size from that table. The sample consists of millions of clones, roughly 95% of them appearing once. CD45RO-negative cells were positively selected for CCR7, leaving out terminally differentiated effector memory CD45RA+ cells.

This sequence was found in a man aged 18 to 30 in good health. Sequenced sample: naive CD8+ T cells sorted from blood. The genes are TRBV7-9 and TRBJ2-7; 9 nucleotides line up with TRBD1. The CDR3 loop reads CASSSRRDRVGEQYF. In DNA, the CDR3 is TGTGCCAGCAGCTCCCGCCGGGACAGGGTAGGAGAGCAGTACTTC.